This T cell receptor (beta chain) was recovered during a study of cytomegalovirus exposure and HLA in healthy donors. Broader study findings: Equally common other TCR beta chains were less clonally expanded than HLA-associated ones, a later analysis found. Accurate prediction of most subjects' HLA-A and HLA-B alleles from TCR beta sequences was reported. Later on, analysis showed that most CMV-associated TCR beta chains appeared to be HLA-restricted. Later on, an analysis tied 15,000 to 20,000 TCR beta sequences to HLA alleles at 0.05 false discovery rate.

The CDR3 contains 15 residues. In germline, CDR1 is GTSNPN, CDR2 SVGIG (reference sequence). Between the trimmed V and J ends, which lost 5 bases and 6 bases, there was a span of 22 bases. A word on this clone: Its antigen is undetermined.

PCR primers comprised 60 Vbeta and 13 Jbeta primers. Measured with immunoSEQ multiplex PCR; TCRdb has only the in-frame clones, and not every one. The sample shows about 120,000 clones, about 76% of them seen only once. The chain joins TRBV30 to TRBJ1-2; possibly TRBD1 for D (6 bases). Sequencing was performed on PBMCs. The clonotype comes from a man aged 55 to 70 in good health and CMV-seropositive. CDR3 bases: TGTGCCTGGCTAGGGGGTGACAGGTCGGTGGATGGCTACACCTTC. Protein product: CAWLGGDRSVDGYTF.